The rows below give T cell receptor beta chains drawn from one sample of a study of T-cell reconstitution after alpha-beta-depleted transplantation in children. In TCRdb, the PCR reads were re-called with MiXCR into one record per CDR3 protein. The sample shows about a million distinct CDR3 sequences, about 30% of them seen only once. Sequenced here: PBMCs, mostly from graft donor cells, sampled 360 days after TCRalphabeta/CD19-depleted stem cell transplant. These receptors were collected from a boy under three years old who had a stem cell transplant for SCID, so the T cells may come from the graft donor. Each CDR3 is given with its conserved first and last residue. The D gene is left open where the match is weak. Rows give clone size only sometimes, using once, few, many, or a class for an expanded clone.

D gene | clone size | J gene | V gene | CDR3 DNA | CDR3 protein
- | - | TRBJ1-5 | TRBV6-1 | TGTGCCAGCAGTGAAACGTGGGGCAGGGGACGGGACAATCAGCCCCAGCATTTT | CASSETWGRGRDNQPQHF
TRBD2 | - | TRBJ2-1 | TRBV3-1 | TGTGCCAGCAGCCCCCCGGTGGGCGGGGGGCTTAATGAGCAGTTCTTC | CASSPPVGGGLNEQFF
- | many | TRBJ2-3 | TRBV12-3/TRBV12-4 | TGTGCCAGCAGTTGGGGCAGCACAGATACGCAGTATTTT | CASSWGSTDTQYF
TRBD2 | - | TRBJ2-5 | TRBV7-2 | TGTGCCAGCAGCTTAGCGCCTAGCGGGGGCTTGGAGACCCAGTACTTC | CASSLAPSGGLETQYF
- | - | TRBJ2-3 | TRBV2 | TGTGCCAGCAGTGGAGAGAGCACAGATACGCAGTATTTT | CASSGESTDTQYF
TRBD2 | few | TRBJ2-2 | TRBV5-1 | TGCGCCAGCAGCTTACTAGCGGGGGTCGCCGGGGAGCTGTTTTTT | CASSLLAGVAGELFF
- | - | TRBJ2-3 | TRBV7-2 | TGTGCCAGCAGCCAGACTCGACGAGATACGCAGTATTTT | CASSQTRRDTQYF
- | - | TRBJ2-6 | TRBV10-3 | TGTGCCATCAGTGTAGGGGGTCCCGGGGCCAACGTCCTGACTTTC | CAISVGGPGANVLTF
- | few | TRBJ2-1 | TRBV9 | TGTGCCAGCAGCCCAGACGTGGGAAAGGACAATGAGCAGTTCTTC | CASSPDVGKDNEQFF
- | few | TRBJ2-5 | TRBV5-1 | TGCGCCAGCAGCCCCAGGAATTCGGACGTCCGGCACTTC | CASSPRNSDVRHF
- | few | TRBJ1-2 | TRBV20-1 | TGCAGTGCTCTGCAGGGCGGGGGATATGGCTACACCTTC | CSALQGGGYGYTF
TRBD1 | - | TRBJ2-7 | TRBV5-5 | TGTGCCAGCAGCTACGACAGGGGGTTTAGCTACGAGCAGTACTTC | CASSYDRGFSYEQYF
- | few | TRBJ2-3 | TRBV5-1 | TGCGCCACCGGGACTCGCACAGATACGCAGTATTTT | CATGTRTDTQYF